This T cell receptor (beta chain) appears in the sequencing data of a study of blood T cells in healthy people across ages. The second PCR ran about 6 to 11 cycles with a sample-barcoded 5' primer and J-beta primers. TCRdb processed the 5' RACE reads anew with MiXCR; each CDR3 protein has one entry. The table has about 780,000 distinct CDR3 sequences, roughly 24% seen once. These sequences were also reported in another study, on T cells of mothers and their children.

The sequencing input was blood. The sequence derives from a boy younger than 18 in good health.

CDR3 nucleotides: TGCAGTGCTTTGGGACTAGACCAAGAGACCCAGTACTTC. It codes for CSALGLDQETQYF. The chain joins TRBV20-1 to TRBJ2-5, with 8 bases lining up with TRBD2. This CDR3 is built from 13 residues. Germline values: CDR1 DFQATT, CDR2 SNEGSKA (reference sequence). V dropped 5 bases and J dropped 0; count of bases not matched to a gene: 2.